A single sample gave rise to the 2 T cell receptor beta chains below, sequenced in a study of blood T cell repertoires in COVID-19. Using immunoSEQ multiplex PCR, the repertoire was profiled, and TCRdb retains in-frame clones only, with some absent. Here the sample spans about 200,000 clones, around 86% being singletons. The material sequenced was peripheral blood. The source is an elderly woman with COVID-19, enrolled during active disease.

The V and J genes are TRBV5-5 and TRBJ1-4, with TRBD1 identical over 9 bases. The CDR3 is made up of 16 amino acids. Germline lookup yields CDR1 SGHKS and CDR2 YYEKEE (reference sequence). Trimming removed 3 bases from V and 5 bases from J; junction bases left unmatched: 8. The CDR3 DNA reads TGTGCCAGCAGCTCCGGGGTCGGGACAGGGAATGAAAAACTGTTTTTT. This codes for CASSSGVGTGNEKLFF.

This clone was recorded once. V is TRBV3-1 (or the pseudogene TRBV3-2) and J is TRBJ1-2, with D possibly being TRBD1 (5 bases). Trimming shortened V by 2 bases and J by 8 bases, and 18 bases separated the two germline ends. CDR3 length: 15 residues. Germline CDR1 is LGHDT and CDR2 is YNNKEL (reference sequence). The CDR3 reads CASSQRDSVLKGYTF. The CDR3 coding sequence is TGTGCCAGCAGCCAACGGGACTCGGTATTAAAGGGCTACACCTTC.